One TCR beta chain is described in this entry. This sample was taken from a study of blood T cell repertoires in COVID-19. Looking at the study overall: The United States, Italy and Spain were the sources of the acute and convalescent COVID-19 samples. T cells, B-cell-depleted T cells, or PBMCs supplied cDNA or gDNA.

Unmatched junction bases numbered 8, after V lost 3 bases and J lost 5 bases. Germline V lookup: CDR1 SGHRS, CDR2 YFSETQ. The CDR3 loop spans 15 amino acids. Authors' analysis steps: From reference gene primer amplification, estimates of nucleated cell counts were derived. Profiling relied on immunoSEQ multiplex PCR, and the TCRdb table lists in-frame clones only, not all of them. V and J calls plus clone size are reproduced from that table; the DNA served to infer D and trimming. The data contain some 93,000 clones, approximately 83% of them singletons. The clonotype was recovered from a man in his 60s with acute or convalescent COVID-19. The chain uses TRBV5-1 and TRBJ2-5; 9 bases are a match to TRBD1. Sequences were obtained from peripheral blood. CDR3 coding DNA: TGCGCCAGCAGCTATGGGACAGGGAATCGCGAGACCCAGTACTTC. This translates into CASSYGTGNRETQYF.